This T cell receptor (beta chain) was identified during a study of Graves' ophthalmopathy and Graves' hyperthyroidism. Study conclusions and caveats: At about 70% sensitivity and about 72% specificity, the model predicted progression of the ophthalmopathy. Researchers report that a 13-signature model separated ophthalmopathy from stable hyperthyroidism, posting less than 90% sensitivity and about 80% specificity.

RNA transcripts yielded amplified TCR beta CDR3 regions. An opening RT-PCR round employed HTBI primers and preceded a second-round multiplex PCR. TCRdb re-analysed the multiplex PCR reads in MiXCR, keeping a single row per CDR3 protein. The table has a few hundred thousand distinct CDR3 sequences, 20% to 25% seen once. This clonotype has just a few counts. What it binds is unknown. Trimming removed 3 bases from V and 1 base from J, with 8 bases in between. This CDR3 is 14 amino acids long. CDR1 SGHNT and CDR2 YYREEE come from the germline V gene (reference sequence). Each donor who had ophthalmopathy showed moderate-to-severe activity, a CAS of ≥3, a NOSPECS of ≥4, and a duration under 3 months.

This receptor was taken from a woman aged 45-60 years with Graves' ophthalmopathy. This sequence joins TRBV5-4 and TRBJ2-4; TRBD2 might be the D (6 bases). Sequenced: peripheral blood. In DNA form, the CDR3 reads TGTGCCAGCAGCTCCGGGAGTGCCAAAAACATTCAGTACTTC. Protein sequence: CASSSGSAKNIQYF.